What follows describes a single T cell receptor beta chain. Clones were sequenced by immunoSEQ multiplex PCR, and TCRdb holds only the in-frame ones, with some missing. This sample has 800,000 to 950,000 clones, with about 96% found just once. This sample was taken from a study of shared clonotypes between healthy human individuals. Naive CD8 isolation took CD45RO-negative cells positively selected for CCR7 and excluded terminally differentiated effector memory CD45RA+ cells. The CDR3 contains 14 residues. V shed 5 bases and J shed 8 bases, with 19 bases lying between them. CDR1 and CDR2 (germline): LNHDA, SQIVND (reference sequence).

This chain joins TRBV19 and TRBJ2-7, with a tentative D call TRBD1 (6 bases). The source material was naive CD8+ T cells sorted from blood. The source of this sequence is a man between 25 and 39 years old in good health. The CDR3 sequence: CASSHVGSGQQQYF. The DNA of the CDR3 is TGTGCCAGTAGTCACGTGGGTTCGGGACAACAGCAGTACTTC.